This T cell receptor beta chain was found in a study of STAT5B mutations in CD4+ large granular lymphocyte leukemia. The study's findings and limits: No patients shared main leukemic clonotypes, though around 25% appeared at low frequency elsewhere.

Regarding this clone: The antigen is not known.

This CDR3 comprises 16 residues. CDR1 and CDR2 from the germline V gene are LNHDA and SQIVND (reference sequence). The junction had 8 bases not matched to a gene; V was cut back by 3 bases and J by 4 bases. The survey-level immunoSEQ assay was used. Method: immunoSEQ multiplex PCR; TCRdb's copy keeps in-frame clones and lacks some. The sample yields about 30,000 clones, around 80% seen once. This TCR was sampled from a human donor in good health. The material sequenced was CD4+ T cells from blood buffy coats. This chain links TRBV19 with TRBJ1-5; 8 bases are a match to TRBD1. As DNA, the CDR3 is TGTGCCAGTAGTATCGGAGGACAGGGCGTAAATCAGCCCCAGCATTTT. Its translation: CASSIGGQGVNQPQHF.